A single sample gave rise to the 23 T cell receptor beta chains below, sequenced in a study of CD8+CD57+ T cells in acquired aplastic anemia (dated by TCRdb to 2016 to 2019). This sample was sequenced with an Illumina HiSeq 2000. TCR beta VDJ combination and CDR3 sequence profiling used genomic DNA as the template. TCRdb reprocessed the public reads (quality trimming at Q25 with fastp, clone calling with MiXCR) and kept in-frame beta chains. One record per CDR3 amino acid sequence lists the most common genes and DNA. This sample is represented by 200,000 or so distinct CDR3 sequences; about three fifths of them were singletons. The biggest ten clones account for around 42% of the sample. Material: sorted CD4+, CD8+, or CD8+CD57+ T cells (not recorded which) from PBMCs. These receptor sequences come from a human donor with severe aplastic anemia or a healthy control (not recorded which).

A remark on this clonotype: It may be a read error: a sequence one base away is much more abundant. The missing conserved phenylalanine or tryptophan at the end of this CDR3 makes a read error likely. The rearrangement uses TRBV12-3 or TRBV12-4 and TRBJ2-7, with 11 bases lining up with TRBD2. CDR3 length: 14 amino acids. Trimming cost V 6 bases and J 3 bases; bases outside gene matches: 4. CDR3 protein: CASSAGTSGYEQYL. The CDR3 DNA reads TGTGCCAGCAGCGCAGGGACTAGCGGCTACGAGCAGTACCTC.

The chain joins TRBV5-1 to TRBJ2-7, with 10 bases that match TRBD1. Losses at the gene ends were 6 bases for V and 6 bases for J; bases not matched to a gene: 3. Germline V gene data show CDR1 as SGHRS and CDR2 as YFSETQ. The CDR3 loop spans 12 amino acids. CDR3 residues: CASKGQGFEQYF. CDR3 bases: TGCGCCAGCAAGGGACAGGGGTTCGAGCAGTACTTC.

Turning to this clonotype: A read error may produce the germline difference seen at one junction end. The rearrangement uses TRBV2 and TRBJ2-7, with 10 positions matching TRBD2. The CDR3 runs to 13 residues. Germline values: CDR1 SNHLY, CDR2 FYNNEI. This chain's CDR3 is CASGRDATYEQYF. For the CDR3, the DNA is TGCGCCAGCGGGAGGGACGCTACCTACGAGCAGTACTTC.

The chain employs TRBV2 and TRBJ2-2; TRBD1 agrees at 12 bases. The CDR3 is 17 amino acids. After removal of 3 bases from V and 1 base from J, the junction contained 3 bases not matched to a gene. CDR1 is SNHLY and CDR2 is FYNNEI in the germline V gene. The CDR3 here is CASSEGQGALNTGELFF. As DNA, the CDR3 is TGTGCCAGCAGTGAGGGACAGGGGGCCCTGAACACCGGGGAGCTGTTTTTT.

This chain connects TRBV5-4 to TRBJ2-3, with 10 bases aligning to TRBD2. Unmatched junction bases numbered 7, after V lost 0 bases and J lost 0 bases. Germline V CDR1 and CDR2: SGHNT, YYREEE (reference sequence). The length of the CDR3 is 18 residues. DNA of the CDR3: TGTGCCAGCAGCTTGGGGTGGGATAGCGGGGGGAGCACAGATACGCAGTATTTT. It codes for CASSLGWDSGGSTDTQYF.

This clonotype came up many times. The chain has TRBV11-2 and TRBJ1-4; D may be TRBD1 (6 bases). The CDR3 loop spans 17 amino acids. Trimming stripped 4 bases from V and 4 bases from J, with 19 bases between. The V gene's germline CDR1 is SGHAT and CDR2 FQNNGV. CDR3 amino acids: CASSSPPGQRLNEKLFF. CDR3 sequence (DNA): TGTGCCAGCAGCTCTCCCCCTGGACAGAGACTTAATGAAAAACTGTTTTTT.

V gene TRBV28 combines with J gene TRBJ2-7; 9 nucleotides agree with TRBD1. The CDR3 loop spans 14 amino acids. With V trimmed by 8 bases and J by 5 bases, 10 bases remained unmatched. Germline values: CDR1 MDHEN, CDR2 SYDVKM. The CDR3 DNA follows: TGTGCCAGCGGCCGGGACAGGGAAACCGACGAGCAGTACTTC. It yields the protein CASGRDRETDEQYF.

This clonotype has just one count. The chain recombines TRBV10-3 with TRBJ2-5; no reliable D call. V was shortened by 6 bases and J by 4 bases, with 6 bases between the two germline ends. Germline lookup yields CDR1 ENHRY and CDR2 SYGVKD. The CDR3 contains 11 residues. The CDR3 loop reads CAIRVGETQYF. CDR3 DNA: TGTGCCATCAGGGTGGGAGAGACCCAGTACTTC.

The V gene is TRBV29-1, the J gene TRBJ2-7; 10 positions match TRBD1. CDR3 length: 14 amino acids. Germline V gives CDR1 SQVTM, CDR2 ANQGSEA. Trimming cost V 6 bases and J 1 base; bases outside gene matches: 6. In DNA, the CDR3 is TGCAGCGTGCGACAGGGGGCGCGGTCCTACGAGCAGTACTTC. Translating it yields CSVRQGARSYEQYF.

The chain employs TRBV10-3 and TRBJ2-5, with 10 bases identical to TRBD1. CDR1 is ENHRY, CDR2 SYGVKD, per germline. V was pared by 0 bases and J by 2 bases, with 3 bases of the junction left unmatched. This CDR3 region has 16 residues. The CDR3 DNA sequence: TGTGCCATCAGTGAGTCGACAGGGGGCGGTCAAGAGACCCAGTACTTC. Translated, it gives CAISESTGGGQETQYF.

This clonotype was seen only once. The CDR3 end shows no conserved phenylalanine or tryptophan, and so a read error is likely. In DNA form, the CDR3 reads TGTGCCACCAGTGATTCTGTGGGGGAAGGAACTGAAGCTTTCCTT. It translates to CATSDSVGEGTEAFL. The chain employs TRBV24-1 and TRBJ1-1; maybe TRBD1 (5 bases). Germline CDR1 reads KGHDR; CDR2 reads SFDVKD. The V end lost 2 bases, the J end lost 5 bases, and 14 bases lay between the germline ends. The CDR3 consists of 15 residues.

The chain links TRBV20-1 to TRBJ2-6; weak D call: TRBD2 (6 bases). The CDR3 runs to 18 residues. Germline V gene data show CDR1 as DFQATT and CDR2 as SNEGSKA (reference sequence). The V and J ends lost 6 bases and 0 bases respectively, with 21 bases between them. The CDR3 spells CSAPDAGTTSSGANVLTF. Written as DNA, the CDR3 is TGCAGTGCCCCGGATGCAGGGACGACTAGCTCTGGGGCCAACGTCCTGACTTTC.

This clonotype is a singleton in its sample. The chain links TRBV11-3 to TRBJ2-3, with D perhaps TRBD2 (7 bases). The V and J ends lost 5 bases and 0 bases respectively, with 15 bases between them. CDR1 and CDR2 from the germline V gene are SGHNT and YENEEA. There are 16 residues in the CDR3. Written as DNA, the CDR3 is TGTGCCAGCAGCCAAGGCGGGGGCTTCAGCACAGATACGCAGTATTTT. This sequence encodes CASSQGGGFSTDTQYF.

Many counts were recorded for this clonotype. The chain recombines TRBV6-1 with TRBJ2-3, with TRBD1 as a possible D gene (5 bases). Trimming shortened V by 6 bases and J by 4 bases, and 17 bases separated the two germline ends. The length of the CDR3 is 15 residues. Germline V gene sequence: CDR1 MNHNS, CDR2 SASEGT. CDR3 in DNA: TGTGCCAGCAGGGAACTGAGCTCACAGGCAGATACGCAGTATTTT. Protein product: CASRELSSQADTQYF.

This clonotype has a single count. The chain couples TRBV14 to TRBJ2-2; D may be TRBD1 (5 bases). There are 15 residues in the CDR3. V lost 7 bases and J 2 bases, leaving 14 bases between the germline ends. Germline-derived CDR1 and CDR2 are SGHDN and FVKESK. The CDR3 sequence is CASTSPGHNTGELFF. CDR3 DNA sequence: TGTGCCAGCACCTCCCCAGGACATAACACCGGGGAGCTGTTTTTT.

This clonotype has a handful of counts. V usage is TRBV7-8 and J usage is TRBJ2-7; 7 nucleotides line up with TRBD1. The junction had 7 bases not matched to a gene; V was cut back by 5 bases and J by 3 bases. Germline V lookup: CDR1 SGHVS, CDR2 FQNEAQ. The CDR3 loop spans 14 amino acids. CDR3 sequence (DNA): TGTGCCAGCAGCACCGGGACAGCTTACTACGAGCAGTACTTC. Translated: CASSTGTAYYEQYF.

The rearrangement uses TRBV7-9 and TRBJ2-5, with D possibly being TRBD1 (6 bases). Trimming cost V 5 bases and J 3 bases, with 22 bases left between them. Germline V CDR1 and CDR2: SEHNR, FQNEAQ (reference sequence). This CDR3 has 17 amino acids. The CDR3, as DNA: TGTGCCAGCAGCACCCAAACCTGGACAGAGCCTAAAGAGACCCAGTACTTC. Amino acids: CASSTQTWTEPKETQYF. Looking up the rest from reference TRBV7-9 and TRBJ2-5 gives the full variable domain: DTGVSQNPRHKITKRGQNVTFRCDPISEHNRLYWYRQTLGQGPEFLTYFQNEAQLEKSRLLSDRFSAERPKGSFSTLEIQRTEQGDSAMYLCASSTQTWTEPKETQYFGPGTRLLVL.

The chain recombines TRBV20-1 with TRBJ1-1, with TRBD1 as a possible D gene (6 bases). The CDR3 is 13 amino acids. The V end was cut by 4 bases, the J end by 6 bases, with 15 bases between. The germline CDR1 and CDR2 sequences are DFQATT and SNEGSKA (reference sequence). The CDR3 region is CSANPDSSAEAFF. The CDR3 DNA reads TGCAGTGCTAACCCGGACAGTTCGGCTGAAGCTTTCTTT.

This clonotype was observed a handful of times. The chain joins TRBV11-3 to TRBJ2-1; D gene uncertain. CDR1 is SGHNT, CDR2 YENEEA, per germline. This CDR3 is built from 14 residues. V was trimmed by 5 bases and J by 8 bases, leaving 16 bases between them. CDR3 region: CASSPRPNLDEQFF. DNA of the CDR3: TGTGCCAGCAGCCCGAGACCAAACTTGGATGAGCAGTTCTTC. Variable domain in full (rest from reference TRBV11-3 and TRBJ2-1): EAGVVQSPRYKIIEKKQPVAFWCNPISGHNTLYWYLQNLGQGPELLIRYENEEAVDDSQLPKDRFSAERLKGVDSTLKIQPAELGDSAVYLCASSPRPNLDEQFFGPGTRLTVL.

The chain combines TRBV5-1 with TRBJ1-1; 7 bases are shared with TRBD1. The CDR3 is made up of 13 amino acids. J lost 4 bases, V lost 3 bases, and 3 bases had no gene match. The germline V gene encodes CDR1 SGHRS and CDR2 YFSETQ. The CDR3 nucleotides are TGCGCCAGCAGCTCGGACAGGTCCACTGAAGCTTTCTTT. Its translation: CASSSDRSTEAFF.

The rearrangement joins TRBV6-1 to TRBJ1-6, with 8 bases aligning to TRBD1. With V trimmed by 5 bases and J by 4 bases, 7 bases remained unmatched. Germline CDR1 and CDR2: MNHNS and SASEGT. The CDR3 contains 16 residues. As DNA, the CDR3 is TGTGCCAGCAGTTATGGGGACAGGATATATAATTCACCCCTCCACTTT. Its translation: CASSYGDRIYNSPLHF.

This clonotype was seen at least ten times. The chain couples TRBV3-2 to TRBJ1-5; TRBD1 is taken as the D call from the table, unchecked against the DNA. TRBV3-2 is a known pseudogene. CDR3 length equals 16 residues. The CDR3 region is CASSQDRQGGDQPQHF. The DNA of the CDR3 is TGTGCCAGCAGCCAAGATCGACAGGGGGGTGATCAGCCCCAGCATTTT.

This clonotype was detected a few times. The CDR3 coding sequence is TGTGCCAGCAGCTTAGAGCCGCCGCGAAAACTGTTTTTT. Residues: CASSLEPPRKLFF. V is TRBV7-9 and J is TRBJ1-4; no clear D. Trimming left V 1 base short and J 10 bases short, with 10 bases between. Germline loops: CDR1 SEHNR, CDR2 FQNEAQ (reference sequence). The CDR3 runs to 13 residues.